These 20 T cell receptor beta chains were sequenced from one sample in a study of T-cell reconstitution after alpha-beta-depleted transplantation in children. Unique molecular identifiers were incorporated when the TCRbeta library was constructed. TCRdb re-called the PCR reads with MiXCR, one entry per CDR3 protein. The table records around 200,000 distinct CDR3 sequences, approximately 8.4% of them present only once. The source was PBMCs, mostly from graft donor cells, collected 360 days after TCRalphabeta/CD19-depleted stem cell transplant. Source of these receptors: a male patient aged 2 to 9 who had a stem cell transplant for acute myeloid leukemia, so the T cells may come from the graft donor.

The chain is built from TRBV11-2 and TRBJ2-1, with TRBD2 identical over 8 bases. Trimming took 3 bases from V and 6 from J; bases not matched to a gene: 10. The CDR3 totals 16 residues. From germline, CDR1 is SGHAT and CDR2 FQNNGV. CDR3 sequence reads: CASSLKGTRYFNEQFF. CDR3 sequence (DNA): TGTGCCAGCAGCTTGAAAGGGACTAGATATTTCAATGAGCAGTTCTTC.

In its sample, this clonotype was seen many times. The gene calls are TRBV5-1 and TRBJ2-1, with 8 nucleotides matching TRBD2. This CDR3 has 15 residues. Germline-derived CDR1 and CDR2 are SGHRS and YFSETQ. Trimming at V came to 4 bases and at J to 4 bases, leaving 7 bases not matched to a gene. For the CDR3, the DNA is TGCGCCAGCAGCCTCCGGACTAGCCAGTACAATGAGCAGTTCTTC. It translates to CASSLRTSQYNEQFF.

The gene calls are TRBV20-1 and TRBJ2-1; 8 nucleotides line up with TRBD2. Trimming cost V 3 bases and J 5 bases; bases outside gene matches: 6. The CDR3 extends over 14 amino acids. Per germline, CDR1 DFQATT and CDR2 SNEGSKA (reference sequence). The CDR3 here is CSASLAGGHNEQFF. Written as DNA, the CDR3 is TGCAGTGCTAGTCTGGCGGGAGGTCACAATGAGCAGTTCTTC.

The rearrangement joins TRBV29-1 to TRBJ2-1; 9 bases are a match to TRBD2. The CDR3 is made up of 13 amino acids. In germline, CDR1 is SQVTM, CDR2 ANQGSEA. J lost 0 bases, V lost 7 bases, and 1 base had no gene match. The CDR3 is CSGLADSYNEQFF. CDR3 coding DNA: TGCAGCGGACTAGCGGACTCCTACAATGAGCAGTTCTTC.

This clonotype was observed a few times. The chain combines TRBV7-2 with TRBJ2-7, with TRBD1 matching 8 bases. The CDR3 contains 14 residues. Germline CDR1 reads SGHTA; CDR2 reads FQGNSA. The V and J ends lost 3 bases and 3 bases, in that order; junction bases with no gene match: 4. CDR3 protein: CASSLGQVFYEQYF. CDR3 DNA sequence: TGTGCCAGCAGCTTGGGACAGGTTTTCTACGAGCAGTACTTC.

The chain couples TRBV5-6 to TRBJ2-7, with a tentative D call TRBD2 (6 bases). The ends were cut back, 0 bases at V and 9 bases at J, with 19 bases in the middle. The CDR3 has 15 residues. In germline, CDR1 is SGHDT, CDR2 YYEEEE. In nucleotides, the CDR3 is TGTGCCAGCAGCTTGGCCGCAGGGACTGGGGTTTGGCAGTACGTC. Its protein is CASSLAAGTGVWQYV.

At least ten counts were recorded for this clonotype. The CDR3 bases are TGTGCCAGCAGTGAAGCGACTAGCTACGAGCAGTACGTC. As protein: CASSEATSYEQYV. The J gene is TRBJ2-7, the V gene TRBV2; tentatively, D is TRBD2 (6 bases). CDR3 size: 13 residues. V was cut by 0 bases and J by 3 bases, with 6 bases left in between. CDR1 SNHLY and CDR2 FYNNEI come from the germline V gene.

This chain links TRBV5-1 with TRBJ1-1; a weak D match, TRBD1 (6 bases). V was shortened by 3 bases and J by 6 bases, with 9 bases between the two germline ends. The CDR3 is 12 residues long. CDR1 is SGHRS and CDR2 is YFSETQ in the germline V gene. The CDR3 sequence is CASSYGTSEAFF. As DNA, the CDR3 is TGCGCCAGCAGCTACGGGACATCTGAAGCTTTCTTT. Looking up the rest from reference TRBV5-1 and TRBJ1-1 gives the full variable domain: KAGVTQTPRYLIKTRGQQVTLSCSPISGHRSVSWYQQTPGQGLQFLFEYFSETQRNKGNFPGRFSGRQFSNSRSEMNVSTLELGDSALYLCASSYGTSEAFFGQGTRLTVV.

This clonotype has a count of ten or more. The chain has TRBV9 and TRBJ2-7; 11 positions agree with TRBD2. The germline gives CDR1 SGDLS, CDR2 YYNGEE. The CDR3 consists of 15 residues. With 4 bases clipped from V and 3 bases from J, the junction kept 6 bases outside the gene matches. The CDR3 DNA reads TGTGCCAGCAGCTTATCCGGGACTAGCGGCTACGAGCAGTACTTC. This translates into CASSLSGTSGYEQYF.

The rearrangement links TRBV5-1 to TRBJ2-1, with 8 bases aligning to TRBD1. The CDR3 spans 16 residues. With 4 bases clipped from V and 2 bases from J, the junction kept 8 bases outside the gene matches. The germline V gene encodes CDR1 SGHRS and CDR2 YFSETQ. The CDR3 bases are TGCGCCAGCAGCCTACCGGGACAGGATCCCTACAATGAGCAGTTCTTC. Protein product: CASSLPGQDPYNEQFF.

In this sample, this clonotype turned up many times. This chain uses TRBV20-1 with TRBJ2-1; TRBD2 is a possible D gene (5 bases). The germline V gene has CDR1 DFQATT and CDR2 SNEGSKA (reference sequence). The CDR3 spans 15 residues. V lost 3 bases and J 2 bases, leaving 14 bases between the germline ends. The DNA for the CDR3 is TGCAGTGCTAGGGAAGGACTGAAAACCTACAATGAGCAGTTCTTC. It specifies CSAREGLKTYNEQFF.

This clonotype was observed a few times. J is TRBJ1-2 and V is TRBV29-1, with unresolved D. Germline V CDR1 and CDR2: SQVTM, ANQGSEA. V dropped 4 bases and J dropped 8 bases, with 11 bases sitting between them. This CDR3 has 11 residues. The CDR3 DNA is TGCAGCGTTGGAGGGTCAAGGGGCTACACCTTC. This sequence encodes CSVGGSRGYTF.

The chain couples TRBV15 to TRBJ1-2; 10 nucleotides agree with TRBD1. The V gene end was trimmed by 1 base and the J gene end by 2 bases; junction bases not matched to a gene: 1. The V gene's germline CDR1 is LNHNV and CDR2 YYDKDF (reference sequence). The CDR3 is made up of 15 amino acids. The CDR3 reads CATSRADRGNYGYTF. CDR3 in DNA: TGTGCCACCAGCAGAGCGGACAGGGGGAACTATGGCTACACCTTC.

The chain links TRBV10-3 to TRBJ2-2; a weak D match, TRBD1 (5 bases). The CDR3 contains 14 residues. Germline V gene lookup returns CDR1 ENHRY and CDR2 SYGVKD. Trimming removed 5 bases at V and 7 bases at J, with 14 bases between. CDR3 nucleotide sequence: TGTGCCATCAGTACAACAGGTTTCGGCGGGGAGCTGTTTTTT. Protein product: CAISTTGFGGELFF.

This clonotype was seen repeatedly, ten times or more. The gene calls are TRBV2 and TRBJ2-1; 9 nucleotides match TRBD1. Germline assignment: CDR1 SNHLY and CDR2 FYNNEI. V shed 5 bases and J 6 bases; nucleotides not matched to a gene: 8. The CDR3 is 15 residues long. The CDR3 is CASSRPGTGSNEQFF. The CDR3 nucleotides are TGTGCCAGCAGTCGTCCCGGGACAGGGTCCAATGAGCAGTTCTTC.

The rearrangement joins TRBV29-1 to TRBJ2-1; tentative D call: TRBD2 (6 bases). Trimming removed 6 bases at V and 6 bases at J, with 12 bases between. This CDR3 region has 12 residues. Germline V lookup: CDR1 SQVTM, CDR2 ANQGSEA. The CDR3 DNA reads TGCAGCGTCCTGAGGACTACCAATGAGCAGTTCTTC. Translated: CSVLRTTNEQFF.

This clonotype has more than one count but fewer than ten. CDR3 nucleotide sequence: TGTGCCAGCAGTCCCCCCCGCCGGGACAGGACACTCACCGGGGAGCTGTTTTTT. Translated: CASSPPRRDRTLTGELFF. This sequence joins TRBV12-3 or TRBV12-4 and TRBJ2-2; 8 bases fit TRBD1. Unmatched junction bases numbered 15, after V lost 5 bases and J lost 4 bases. The CDR3 length is 18 residues.

The genes are TRBV7-6 and TRBJ1-2; D gene uncertain. This CDR3 is 13 amino acids long. Trimming pared 1 base from V and 10 bases from J, leaving 13 bases between. Germline V gives CDR1 SGHVS, CDR2 FNYEAQ. The DNA of the CDR3 is TGTGCCAGCAGCTTAGAAGGGTTGTGGGACTACACCTTC. Translated: CASSLEGLWDYTF.

The rearrangement links TRBV3-1 to TRBJ1-5; the match to TRBD1 covers 11 bases. The junction had 2 bases not matched to a gene; V was cut back by 3 bases and J by 7 bases. The germline gives CDR1 LGHDT, CDR2 YNNKEL (reference sequence). The CDR3 covers 14 residues. The CDR3 reads CASSQGQGVQPQHF. DNA of the CDR3: TGTGCCAGCAGCCAGGGACAGGGGGTCCAGCCCCAGCATTTT.

This clonotype was seen many times. The chain links TRBV12-3 or TRBV12-4 to TRBJ2-2, with TRBD1 matching over 7 bases. This CDR3 contains 15 residues. The V gene end was trimmed by 6 bases and the J gene end by 2 bases; junction bases not matched to a gene: 6. The DNA of the CDR3 is TGTGCCAGCAGGCGACGGACAGGAAACACCGGGGAGCTGTTTTTT. This codes for CASRRRTGNTGELFF.